This T cell receptor beta chain was retrieved from a study of cytomegalovirus exposure and HLA in healthy donors (dated by TCRdb to the late 2010s). Regarding the study in general: According to a later analysis, the 100 to 150 validation repertoires were produced on the same platform as the approximately 690 repertoires of the first cohort. In addition to the first cohort of hundreds of subjects, a separate validation cohort of about 120 different subjects was used. The study combined high-throughput TCR immunosequencing, statistical association of individual TCRs with disease status, and machine learning to predict cytomegalovirus infection status. The study aimed to test whether signatures of past pathogen exposure could be identified by cataloging public T cell receptors.

The research as a whole found: The validation cohort had no HLA typing available for a later analysis, so co-occurrence within that cohort was assessed over all 120 or so repertoires. In both the original and validation cohorts, the classifier was reported to diagnose cytomegalovirus status with high specificity and sensitivity. Most TCR sequences were observed very rarely across donors, whereas some public TCRs were present in many individuals. Of the cluster scores, 90% to 95% were above 0 in a later analysis, which found that TCRs clustered in the first cohort also tended to co-occur in the 120 validation repertoires. In vitro tests confirmed that three of the cytomegalovirus-associated TCR beta chains recognize cytomegalovirus antigens. The authors suggested that the approach could potentially be generalized to other disease states and immunological phenotypes. In the study, about 150 TCR beta chains were listed as associated with cytomegalovirus.

The method was the immunoSEQ multiplex PCR assay. Under the source paper's analysis protocol: A statistical classification framework was developed to diagnose cytomegalovirus status using the catalog of TCR beta chain sequences. In its TCRdb copy, this immuneACCESS table keeps in-frame sequences only and misses some clones. Where compared with another copy, unresolved V genes explain less than half of these, and the others have no known cause. V and J calls and clone size are those listed in that table; D and trimming were worked out from the DNA. The sample data list some 140,000 clones, and 86% of these were observed just once. The top ten clones comprise less than 3% of the sample. As regards this clone: It has no known antigen specificity. Base qualities are not recorded, but no much larger clone differs from it by a single base.

Separate from the approximately 670-subject first cohort, the validation cohort of more than 90 subjects was the group to which the donors belonged. The TCR originated in a man between 18 and 35 years old in good health and CMV-seronegative. Sequencing was performed on PBMCs.

This receptor carries the CDR3 CASSPRTGVPGNTEAFF. The DNA sequence reads TGTGCCAGCAGCCCCCGGACAGGGGTACCCGGGAACACTGAAGCTTTCTTT. The receptor chain draws on TRBV7-2 and TRBJ1-1, with 9 bases aligning to TRBD1. From the germline V gene, CDR1 is SGHTA and CDR2 is FQGNSA. V lost 5 bases and J lost 1 base, and the count of bases not matched to a germline gene is 11. The CDR3, cysteine through phenylalanine, is 17 amino acids long. Of all the DNA, just the CDR3 is kept, 51 bases in frame from base 1. The CDR3, completed at both ends by the reference TRBV7-2 and TRBJ1-1 genes, gives the full variable domain GAGVSQSPSNKVTEKGKDVELRCDPISGHTALYWYRQSLGQGLEFLIYFQGNSAPDKSGLPSDRFSAERTGGSVSTLTIQRTQQEDSAVYLCASSPRTGVPGNTEAFFGQGTRLTVV.